Shown below are 9 T cell receptor beta chains from a single sample sequenced in a study of OX40 agonist ivuxolimab in advanced cancers. The method was immunoSEQ multiplex PCR; TCRdb's version includes in-frame clones alone and lacks a portion of them. Among fewer than 80,000 clones, over 75% were seen once, and the ten largest hold 5.5% to 8%. The sequences come from CD4+ or CD8+ T cells sorted from blood, collected in a trial of the OX40 agonist ivuxolimab. The receptor source for this set is an adult with an advanced solid tumor such as melanoma, head and neck, liver or kidney cancer.

The chain combines TRBV7-8 with TRBJ1-5; D is undetermined. In germline, CDR1 is SGHVS, CDR2 FQNEAQ. V gave up 1 base and J gave up 4 bases, with 14 bases separating them. The CDR3 runs to 16 residues. CDR3 residues: CASSLELGVTNQPQHF. In nucleotides, the CDR3 is TGTGCCAGCAGCTTAGAACTCGGAGTTACAAATCAGCCCCAGCATTTT.

The V and J genes are TRBV6-1 and TRBJ1-1; D is uncertain. The CDR3 runs 11 residues. The germline V and J ends were trimmed by 5 bases and 9 bases, with 10 bases remaining between them. CDR1 is MNHNS and CDR2 is SASEGT in the germline V gene. The CDR3 here is CASSYALKAFF. In DNA form, the CDR3 reads TGTGCCAGCAGTTACGCTTTGAAAGCTTTCTTT.

This clone appeared once. Compared with germline, one end of the junction differs, possibly owing to a read error. The rearrangement uses TRBV30 and TRBJ2-7; no reliable D call. The CDR3 runs to 12 residues. The germline V gene has CDR1 GTSNPN and CDR2 SVGIG (reference sequence). The CDR3 loop reads CALGGYSYEQYF. As DNA, the CDR3 is TGCGCTTTAGGCGGCTACTCCTACGAGCAGTACTTC.

The rearrangement links TRBV9 to TRBJ2-7; 12 nucleotides match TRBD1. This CDR3 has 15 residues. The germline gives CDR1 SGDLS, CDR2 YYNGEE. V trimming: 4 bases; J trimming: 4 bases; junction bases outside the gene matches: 6. In nucleotides, the CDR3 is TGTGCCAGCAGCCTGGGGGACAGGGGGCTATACGAGCAGTACTTC. This translates into CASSLGDRGLYEQYF.

The rearrangement uses TRBV2 and TRBJ1-1; D unclear. This CDR3 contains 12 residues. Germline V gene sequence: CDR1 SNHLY, CDR2 FYNNEI. With 10 bases removed from V and 2 bases from J, the gap between germline ends came to 11 bases. The CDR3 loop is CATPRANTEAFF. DNA of the CDR3: TGTGCCACCCCGAGGGCTAACACTGAAGCTTTCTTT.

The chain links TRBV4-1 to TRBJ1-2; the D gene is possibly TRBD1 (5 bases). CDR1 is MGHRA, CDR2 YSYEKL, per germline. The V end was cut by 0 bases, the J end by 4 bases, with 9 bases between. This CDR3 contains 14 residues. The CDR3 region is CASSQDMGLYGYTF. The CDR3 DNA sequence: TGCGCCAGCAGCCAAGATATGGGACTCTATGGCTACACCTTC.

V is TRBV28 and J is TRBJ1-1, with no clear D. V was cut by 1 base and J by 2 bases, with 8 bases left in between. Looked up from germline, CDR1 is MDHEN and CDR2 is SYDVKM. The CDR3 spans 14 residues. The CDR3 region is CASSLSSGNTEAFF. DNA of the CDR3: TGTGCCAGCAGTTTATCTTCAGGTAACACTGAAGCTTTCTTT.

The chain links TRBV4-1 to TRBJ1-1, with TRBD1 as a possible D gene (5 bases). Germline V lookup: CDR1 MGHRA, CDR2 YSYEKL. This CDR3 is built from 15 residues. The V gene lost 4 bases and the J gene lost 0 bases, with 12 bases spanning the gap. The CDR3 nucleotides read TGCGCCAGCAGCCCGCAAAGGGGCCTGAACACTGAAGCTTTCTTT. Residues: CASSPQRGLNTEAFF.

This chain uses TRBV7-3 with TRBJ1-1; no clear D gene. Germline assignment: CDR1 SGHTA and CDR2 FQGTGA. This CDR3 has 13 amino acids. Trimming cost V 5 bases and J 3 bases, with 10 bases left between them. The CDR3: CASSLDGYTEAFF. DNA of the CDR3: TGTGCCAGCAGCCTCGACGGTTACACTGAAGCTTTCTTT.